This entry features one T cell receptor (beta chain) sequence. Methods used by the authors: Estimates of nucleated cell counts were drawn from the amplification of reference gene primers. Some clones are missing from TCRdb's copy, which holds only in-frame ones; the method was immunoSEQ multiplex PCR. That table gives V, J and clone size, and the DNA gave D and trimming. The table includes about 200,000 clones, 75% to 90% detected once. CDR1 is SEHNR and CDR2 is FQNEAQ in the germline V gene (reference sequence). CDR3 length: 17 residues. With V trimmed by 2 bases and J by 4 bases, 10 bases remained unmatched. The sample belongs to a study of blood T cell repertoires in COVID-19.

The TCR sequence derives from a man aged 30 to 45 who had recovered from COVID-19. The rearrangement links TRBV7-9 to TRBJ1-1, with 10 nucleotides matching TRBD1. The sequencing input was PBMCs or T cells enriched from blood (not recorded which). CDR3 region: CASSLRPRDRGITEAFF. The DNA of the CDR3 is TGTGCCAGCAGCTTAAGGCCCCGGGACAGGGGAATCACTGAAGCTTTCTTT.